This T cell receptor (beta chain) is drawn from a study of T cells in localized non-small cell lung cancer. Whole-study results and caveats: Median around 56 top-100 tumor clones were shared with paired adjacent lung. Sequencing covered just one tumor region, so heterogeneity cannot be ruled out.

This table comes from immunoSEQ multiplex PCR, and its TCRdb copy is limited to in-frame clones, with some not included. The table has about 52,000 clones, around 87% seen once; the top ten hold about a sixth. Comments on this clone: Its specificity is not known.

The V gene's germline CDR1 is MGHDK and CDR2 SYGVNS. The CDR3 has 13 residues. Unmatched junction bases numbered 7, after V lost 8 bases and J lost 6 bases. The rearrangement uses TRBV25-1 and TRBJ1-2, with 9 bases matching TRBD1. The receptor was derived from a female donor with stage II lung adenocarcinoma. Sequenced here: PBMCs, sampled before any cancer treatment. This chain's CDR3 is CASSQGQGDGYTF. The CDR3 DNA is TGTGCCAGCTCACAGGGACAGGGTGATGGCTACACCTTC.